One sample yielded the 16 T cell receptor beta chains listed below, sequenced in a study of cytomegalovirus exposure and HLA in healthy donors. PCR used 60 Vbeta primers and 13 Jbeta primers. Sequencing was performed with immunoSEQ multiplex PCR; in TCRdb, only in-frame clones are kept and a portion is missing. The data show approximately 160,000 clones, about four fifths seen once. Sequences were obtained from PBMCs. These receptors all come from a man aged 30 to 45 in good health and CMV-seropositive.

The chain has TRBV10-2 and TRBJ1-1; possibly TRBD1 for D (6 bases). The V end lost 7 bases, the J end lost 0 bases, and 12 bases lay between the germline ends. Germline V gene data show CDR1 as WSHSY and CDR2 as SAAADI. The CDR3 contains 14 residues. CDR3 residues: CASTTTGLNTEAFF. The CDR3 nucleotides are TGCGCCAGCACTACGACAGGACTGAACACTGAAGCTTTCTTT.

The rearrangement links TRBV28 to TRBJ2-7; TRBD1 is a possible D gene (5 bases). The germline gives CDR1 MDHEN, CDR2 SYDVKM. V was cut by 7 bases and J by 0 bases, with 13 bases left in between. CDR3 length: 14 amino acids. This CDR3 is CASTSLQDSYEQYF. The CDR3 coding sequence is TGTGCCAGCACCTCCCTACAGGACTCCTACGAGCAGTACTTC.

The CDR3 loop is CASSVVPAGDTEAFF. In nucleotides, the CDR3 is TGTGCCAGCAGCGTAGTCCCGGCCGGGGACACTGAAGCTTTCTTT. The chain uses TRBV9 and TRBJ1-1, with D unclear. The CDR3 contains 15 residues. In germline, CDR1 is SGDLS, CDR2 YYNGEE. Trimming removed 0 bases at V and 3 bases at J, with 12 bases between.

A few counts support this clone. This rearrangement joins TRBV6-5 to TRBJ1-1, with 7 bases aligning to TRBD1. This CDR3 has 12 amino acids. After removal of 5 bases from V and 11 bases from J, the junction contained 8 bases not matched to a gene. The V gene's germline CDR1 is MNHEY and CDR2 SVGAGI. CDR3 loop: CASSRTGGGAFF. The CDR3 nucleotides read TGTGCCAGCAGTCGGACAGGTGGGGGGGCTTTCTTT.

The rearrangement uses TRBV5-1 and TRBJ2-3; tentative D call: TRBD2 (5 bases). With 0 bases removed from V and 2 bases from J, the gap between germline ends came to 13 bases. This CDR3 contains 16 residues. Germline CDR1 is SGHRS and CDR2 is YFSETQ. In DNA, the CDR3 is TGCGCCAGCAGCTTGGCAGACTATTTTTTCACAGATACGCAGTATTTT. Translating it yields CASSLADYFFTDTQYF.

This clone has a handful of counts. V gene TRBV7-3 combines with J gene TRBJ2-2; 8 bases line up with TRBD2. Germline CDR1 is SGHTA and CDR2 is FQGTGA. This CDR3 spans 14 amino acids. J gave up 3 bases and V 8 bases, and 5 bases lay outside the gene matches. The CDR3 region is CASGEAGDTGELFF. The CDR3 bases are TGTGCCAGCGGGGAAGCGGGAGACACCGGGGAGCTGTTTTTT.

CDR3 protein: CASSDVTRLNTGELFF. CDR3 in DNA: TGTGCCAGCAGTGACGTTACCAGGTTGAACACCGGGGAGCTGTTTTTT. The rearrangement links TRBV2 to TRBJ2-2; the D is unclear. The V gene lost 3 bases and the J gene lost 1 base, with 12 bases spanning the gap. The germline V gene encodes CDR1 SNHLY and CDR2 FYNNEI. The CDR3 contains 16 residues.

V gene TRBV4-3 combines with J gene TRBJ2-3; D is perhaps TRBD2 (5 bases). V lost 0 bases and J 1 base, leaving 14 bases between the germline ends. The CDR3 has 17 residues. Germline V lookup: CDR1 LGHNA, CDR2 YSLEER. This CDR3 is CASSQEHSEGGTDTQYF. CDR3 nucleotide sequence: TGCGCCAGCAGCCAAGAACATAGCGAGGGCGGCACAGATACGCAGTATTTT.

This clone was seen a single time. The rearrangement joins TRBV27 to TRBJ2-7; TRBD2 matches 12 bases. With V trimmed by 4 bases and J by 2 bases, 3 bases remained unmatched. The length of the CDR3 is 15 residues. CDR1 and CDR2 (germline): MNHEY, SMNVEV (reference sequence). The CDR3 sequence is CASSSRLAGAYEQYF. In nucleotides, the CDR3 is TGTGCCAGCAGTTCCCGACTAGCGGGAGCCTACGAGCAGTACTTC.

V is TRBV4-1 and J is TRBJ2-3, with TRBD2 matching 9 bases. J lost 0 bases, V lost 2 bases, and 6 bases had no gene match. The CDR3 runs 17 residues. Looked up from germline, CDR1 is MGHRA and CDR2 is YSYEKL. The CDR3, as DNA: TGCGCCAGCAGCCAACGCACTAGCGGGCCAAGCACAGATACGCAGTATTTT. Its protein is CASSQRTSGPSTDTQYF.

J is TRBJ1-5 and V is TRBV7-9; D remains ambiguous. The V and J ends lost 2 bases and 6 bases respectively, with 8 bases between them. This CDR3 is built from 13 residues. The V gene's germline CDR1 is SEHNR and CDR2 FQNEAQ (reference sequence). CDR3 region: CASSLSGVQPQHF. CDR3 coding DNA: TGTGCCAGCAGCTTATCCGGGGTTCAGCCCCAGCATTTT.

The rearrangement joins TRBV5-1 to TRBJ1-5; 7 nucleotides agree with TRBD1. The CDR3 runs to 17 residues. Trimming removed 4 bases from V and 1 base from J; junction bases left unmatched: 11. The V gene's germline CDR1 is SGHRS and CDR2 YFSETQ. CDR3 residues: CASSPYGTERSNQPQHF. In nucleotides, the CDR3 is TGCGCCAGCAGCCCCTACGGGACAGAGAGAAGCAATCAGCCCCAGCATTTT.

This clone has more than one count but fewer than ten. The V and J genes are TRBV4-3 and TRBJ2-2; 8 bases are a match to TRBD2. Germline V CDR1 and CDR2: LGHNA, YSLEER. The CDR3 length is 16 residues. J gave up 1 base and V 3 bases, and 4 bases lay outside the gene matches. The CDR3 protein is CASSHPSGGNTGELFF. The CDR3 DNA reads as TGCGCCAGCAGCCACCCAAGCGGGGGGAACACCGGGGAGCTGTTTTTT.

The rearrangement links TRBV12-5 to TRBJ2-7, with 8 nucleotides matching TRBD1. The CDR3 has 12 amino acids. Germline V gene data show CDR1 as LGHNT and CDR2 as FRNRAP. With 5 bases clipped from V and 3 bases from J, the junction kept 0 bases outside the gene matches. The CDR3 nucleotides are TGTGCTAGTGGTGGACAGGGCTACGAGCAGTACTTC. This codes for CASGGQGYEQYF.

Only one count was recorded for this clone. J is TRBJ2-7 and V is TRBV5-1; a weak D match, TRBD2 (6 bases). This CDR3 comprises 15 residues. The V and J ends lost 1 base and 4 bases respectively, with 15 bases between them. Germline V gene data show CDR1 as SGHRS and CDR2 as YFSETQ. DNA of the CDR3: TGCGCCAGCAGCTTGTCCGGCGGGACCGGATACGAGCAGTACTTC. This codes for CASSLSGGTGYEQYF.

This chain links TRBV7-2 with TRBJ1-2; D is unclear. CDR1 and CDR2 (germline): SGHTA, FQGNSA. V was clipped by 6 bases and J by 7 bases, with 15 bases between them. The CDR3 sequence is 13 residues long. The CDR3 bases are TGTGCCAGCAGACAGACCGCCGCGGGTGGCTACACCTTC. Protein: CASRQTAAGGYTF.